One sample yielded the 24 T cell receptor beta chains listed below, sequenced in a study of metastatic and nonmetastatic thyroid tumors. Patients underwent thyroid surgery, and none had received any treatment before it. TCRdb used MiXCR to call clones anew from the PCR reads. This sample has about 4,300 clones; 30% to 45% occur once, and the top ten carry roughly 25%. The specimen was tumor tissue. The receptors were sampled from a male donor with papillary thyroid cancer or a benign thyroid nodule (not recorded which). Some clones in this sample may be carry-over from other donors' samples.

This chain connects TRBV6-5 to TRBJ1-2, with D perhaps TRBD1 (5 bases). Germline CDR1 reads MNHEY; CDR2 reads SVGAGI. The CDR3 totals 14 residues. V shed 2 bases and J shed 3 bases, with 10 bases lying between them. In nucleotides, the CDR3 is TGTGCCAGCAGTTACAAAGGGACTGACTATGGCTACACCTTC. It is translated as CASSYKGTDYGYTF.

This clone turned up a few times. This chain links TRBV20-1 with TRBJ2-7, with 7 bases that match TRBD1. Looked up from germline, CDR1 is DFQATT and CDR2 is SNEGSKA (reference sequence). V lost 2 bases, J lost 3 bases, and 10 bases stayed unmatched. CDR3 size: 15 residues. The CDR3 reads CSARPPTGWDYEQYF. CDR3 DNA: TGCAGTGCTAGACCACCGACAGGGTGGGACTACGAGCAGTACTTC.

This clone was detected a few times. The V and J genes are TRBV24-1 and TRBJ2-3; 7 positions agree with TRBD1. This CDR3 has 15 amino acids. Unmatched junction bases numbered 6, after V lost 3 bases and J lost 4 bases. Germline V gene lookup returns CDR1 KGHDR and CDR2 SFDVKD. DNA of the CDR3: TGTGCCACCAGTGATCCCGGGACAGTGTCAGATACGCAGTATTTT. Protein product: CATSDPGTVSDTQYF.

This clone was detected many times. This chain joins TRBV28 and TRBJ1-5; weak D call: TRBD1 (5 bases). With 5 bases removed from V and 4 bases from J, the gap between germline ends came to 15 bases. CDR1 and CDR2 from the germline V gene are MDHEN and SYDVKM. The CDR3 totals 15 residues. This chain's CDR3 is CASSPRDDINQPQHF. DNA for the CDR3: TGTGCCAGCAGTCCCAGGGATGATATTAATCAGCCCCAGCATTTT.

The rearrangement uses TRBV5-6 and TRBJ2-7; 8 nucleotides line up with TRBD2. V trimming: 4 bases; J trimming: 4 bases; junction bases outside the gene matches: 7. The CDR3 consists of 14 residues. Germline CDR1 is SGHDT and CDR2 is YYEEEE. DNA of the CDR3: TGTGCCAGCAGCACAGGACTAGCTGAATACGAGCAGTACTTC. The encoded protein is CASSTGLAEYEQYF.

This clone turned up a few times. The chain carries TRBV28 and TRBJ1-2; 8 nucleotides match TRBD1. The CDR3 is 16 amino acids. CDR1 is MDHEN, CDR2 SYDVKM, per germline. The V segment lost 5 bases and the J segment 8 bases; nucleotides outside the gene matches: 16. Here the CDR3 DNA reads TGTGCCAGCAGTATCTCTCAGGGGGCGCGGGTCGGGGGCTACACCTTC. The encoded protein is CASSISQGARVGGYTF.

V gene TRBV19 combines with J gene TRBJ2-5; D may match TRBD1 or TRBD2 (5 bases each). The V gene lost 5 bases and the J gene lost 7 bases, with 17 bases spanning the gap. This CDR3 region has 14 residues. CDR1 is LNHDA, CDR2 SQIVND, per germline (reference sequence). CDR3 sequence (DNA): TGTGCCAGTAGTGTGGGACCTCAACACCGGACCCAGTACTTC. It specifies CASSVGPQHRTQYF.

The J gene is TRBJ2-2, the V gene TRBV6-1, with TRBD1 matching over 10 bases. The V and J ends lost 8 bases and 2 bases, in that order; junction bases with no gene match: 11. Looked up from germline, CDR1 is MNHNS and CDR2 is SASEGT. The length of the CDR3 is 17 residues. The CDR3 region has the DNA TGTGCCAGCTGGGATCCGGGACAGGGGTTAAACACCGGGGAGCTGTTTTTT. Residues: CASWDPGQGLNTGELFF.

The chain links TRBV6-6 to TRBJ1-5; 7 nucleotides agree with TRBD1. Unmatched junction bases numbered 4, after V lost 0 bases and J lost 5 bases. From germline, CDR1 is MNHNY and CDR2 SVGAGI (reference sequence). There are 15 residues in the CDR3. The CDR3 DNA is TGTGCCAGCAGTTACTCGGGGCAGGGGGATCAGCCCCAGCATTTT. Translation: CASSYSGQGDQPQHF.

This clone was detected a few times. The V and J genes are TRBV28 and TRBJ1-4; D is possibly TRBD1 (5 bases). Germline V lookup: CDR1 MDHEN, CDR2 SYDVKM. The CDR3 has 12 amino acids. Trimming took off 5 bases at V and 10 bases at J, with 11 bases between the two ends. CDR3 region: CASSPPRGKLFF. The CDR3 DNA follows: TGTGCCAGCAGTCCGCCGAGGGGAAAACTGTTTTTT.

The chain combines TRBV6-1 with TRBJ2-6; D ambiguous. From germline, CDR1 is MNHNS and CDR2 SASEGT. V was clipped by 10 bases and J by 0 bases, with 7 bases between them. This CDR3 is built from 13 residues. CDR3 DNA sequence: TGTGCCACCAGAAGCTCTGGGGCCAACGTCCTGACTTTC. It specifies CATRSSGANVLTF.

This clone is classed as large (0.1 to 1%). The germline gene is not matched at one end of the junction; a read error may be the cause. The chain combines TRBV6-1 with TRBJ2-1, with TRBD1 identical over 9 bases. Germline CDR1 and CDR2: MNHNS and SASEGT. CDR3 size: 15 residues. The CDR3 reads CAGRADRGDRNEQFF. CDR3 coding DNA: TGTGCCGGCAGGGCGGACAGGGGCGACCGGAATGAGCAGTTCTTC.

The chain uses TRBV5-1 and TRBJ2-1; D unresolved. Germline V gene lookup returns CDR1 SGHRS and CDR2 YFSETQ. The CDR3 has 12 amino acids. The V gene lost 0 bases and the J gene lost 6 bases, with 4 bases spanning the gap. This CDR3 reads CASSLGGNEQFF. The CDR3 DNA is TGCGCCAGCAGCTTGGGGGGCAATGAGCAGTTCTTC. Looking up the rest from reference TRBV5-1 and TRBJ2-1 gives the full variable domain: KAGVTQTPRYLIKTRGQQVTLSCSPISGHRSVSWYQQTPGQGLQFLFEYFSETQRNKGNFPGRFSGRQFSNSRSEMNVSTLELGDSALYLCASSLGGNEQFFGPGTRLTVL.

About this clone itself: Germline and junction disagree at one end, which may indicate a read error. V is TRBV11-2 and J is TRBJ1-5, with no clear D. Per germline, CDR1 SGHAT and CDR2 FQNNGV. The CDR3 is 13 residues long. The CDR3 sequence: CASSLFSDQPQHF. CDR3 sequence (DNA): TGTGCCAGCAGCTTATTTAGCGATCAGCCCCAGCATTTT.

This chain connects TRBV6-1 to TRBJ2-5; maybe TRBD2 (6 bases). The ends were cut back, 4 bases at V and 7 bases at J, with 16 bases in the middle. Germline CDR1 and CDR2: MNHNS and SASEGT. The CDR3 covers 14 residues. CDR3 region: CASSVRGEVGTQYF. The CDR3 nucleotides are TGTGCCAGCAGTGTGCGAGGGGAGGTCGGGACCCAGTACTTC.

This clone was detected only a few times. In nucleotides, the CDR3 is TGTGCCAGCAGTGAACAGTCAGGGGCCAACGGCCAGCCCCAGCATTTT. Residues: CASSEQSGANGQPQHF. The chain uses TRBV6-1 and TRBJ1-5, with D perhaps TRBD1 (6 bases). The CDR3 runs 16 residues. The ends were cut back, 2 bases at V and 7 bases at J, with 18 bases in the middle. Germline loops: CDR1 MNHNS, CDR2 SASEGT.

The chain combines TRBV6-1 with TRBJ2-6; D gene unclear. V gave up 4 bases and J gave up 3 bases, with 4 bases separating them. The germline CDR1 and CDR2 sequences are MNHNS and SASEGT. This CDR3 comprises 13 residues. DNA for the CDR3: TGTGCCAGCAGTGGGGTTGGGGCCAACGTCCTGACTTTC. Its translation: CASSGVGANVLTF.

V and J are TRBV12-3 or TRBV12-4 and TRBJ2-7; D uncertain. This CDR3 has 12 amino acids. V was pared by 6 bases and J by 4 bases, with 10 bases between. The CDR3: CASRLDPYEQYF. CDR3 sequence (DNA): TGTGCCAGCAGGCTAGACCCTTACGAGCAGTACTTC.

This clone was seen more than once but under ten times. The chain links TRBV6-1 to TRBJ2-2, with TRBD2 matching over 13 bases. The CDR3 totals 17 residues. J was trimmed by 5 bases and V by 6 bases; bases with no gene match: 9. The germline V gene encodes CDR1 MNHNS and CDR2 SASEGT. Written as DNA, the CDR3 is TGTGCCAGCAGGCCCACTAGCGGGAGGGCCGGAACCGGGGAGCTGTTTTTT. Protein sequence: CASRPTSGRAGTGELFF.

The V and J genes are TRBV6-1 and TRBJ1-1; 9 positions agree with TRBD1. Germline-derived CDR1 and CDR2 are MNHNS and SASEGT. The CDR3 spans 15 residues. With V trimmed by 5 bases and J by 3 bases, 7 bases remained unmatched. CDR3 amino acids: CASSTGQGLDTEAFF. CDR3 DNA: TGTGCCAGCAGTACGGGACAGGGTCTTGACACTGAAGCTTTCTTT.

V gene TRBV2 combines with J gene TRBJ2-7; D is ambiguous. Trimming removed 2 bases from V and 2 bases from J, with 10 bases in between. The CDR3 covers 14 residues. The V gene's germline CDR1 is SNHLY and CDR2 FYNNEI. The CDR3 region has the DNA TGTGCCAGCAGTGAAAGTTGGCAGACCTACGAGCAGTACTTC. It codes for CASSESWQTYEQYF.

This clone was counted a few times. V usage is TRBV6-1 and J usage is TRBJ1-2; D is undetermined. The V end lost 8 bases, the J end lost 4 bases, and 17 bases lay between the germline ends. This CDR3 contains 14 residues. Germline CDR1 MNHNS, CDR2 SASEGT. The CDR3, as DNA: TGTGCCAGCGCCTCCGACATTTTCAGCTATGGCTACACCTTC. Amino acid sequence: CASASDIFSYGYTF.

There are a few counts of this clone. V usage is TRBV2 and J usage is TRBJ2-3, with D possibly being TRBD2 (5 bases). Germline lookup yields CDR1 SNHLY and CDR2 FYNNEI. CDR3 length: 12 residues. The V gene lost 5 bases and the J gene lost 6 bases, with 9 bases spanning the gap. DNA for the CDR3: TGTGCCAGCAGTCCAGGCGGGGATACGCAGTATTTT. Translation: CASSPGGDTQYF.

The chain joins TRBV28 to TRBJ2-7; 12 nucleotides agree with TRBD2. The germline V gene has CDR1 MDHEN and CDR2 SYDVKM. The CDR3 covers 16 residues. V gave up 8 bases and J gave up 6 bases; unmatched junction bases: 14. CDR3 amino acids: CASVPPRTSGMSEQYF. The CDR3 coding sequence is TGTGCCAGCGTCCCCCCCCGGACTAGCGGGATGAGCGAGCAGTACTTC.